A single sample is the source of the 23 T cell receptor beta chains below, sequenced in a study of shared clonotypes between healthy human individuals. Data came from immunoSEQ multiplex PCR; TCRdb stores just in-frame clones and leaves some out. The sample has under 1,100,000 clones; about 75% are singletons. The material sequenced was memory CD4+ T cells sorted from blood. Subset here: CD45RA-negative fraction. These receptors all come from a man between 18 and 29 years old in good health.

The chain combines TRBV7-9 with TRBJ2-1; D is ambiguous. Trimming took 2 bases from V and 0 from J, leaving 11 bases between them. The CDR3 extends over 16 amino acids. The germline gives CDR1 SEHNR, CDR2 FQNEAQ (reference sequence). The CDR3, as DNA: TGTGCCAGCAGCTTAAGTAGCCCGAGCTCCTACAATGAGCAGTTCTTC. It encodes CASSLSSPSSYNEQFF.

This sequence joins TRBV6-4 and TRBJ2-3; D not certain. This CDR3 has 15 amino acids. Trimming pared 6 bases from V and 0 bases from J, leaving 13 bases between. The V gene's germline CDR1 is MRHNA and CDR2 SNTAGT. CDR3 in amino acids: CASSQDGRSTDTQYF. In DNA, the CDR3 is TGTGCCAGCAGCCAAGACGGAAGGAGCACAGATACGCAGTATTTT.

The chain joins TRBV30 to TRBJ1-5; a weak D match, TRBD1 (5 bases). Germline assignment: CDR1 GTSNPN and CDR2 SVGIG (reference sequence). The CDR3 covers 16 residues. V was pared by 2 bases and J by 6 bases, with 20 bases between. The CDR3 reads CAWSLPRTQGVQPQHF. CDR3 coding DNA: TGTGCCTGGAGTTTGCCGCGGACCCAAGGGGTTCAGCCCCAGCATTTT. The entire variable domain, with the rest obtained from reference TRBV30 and TRBJ1-5, is as follows: SQTIHQWPATLVQPVGSPLSLECTVEGTSNPNLYWYRQAAGRGLQLLFYSVGIGQISSEVPQNLSASRPQDRQFILSSKKLLLSDSGFYLCAWSLPRTQGVQPQHFGDGTRLSIL.

The CDR3 sequence is CASSSWTGDNSPLHF. The CDR3 nucleotides read TGCGCCAGCAGCTCCTGGACAGGGGATAATTCACCCCTCCACTTT. The chain recombines TRBV5-1 with TRBJ1-6; the match to TRBD1 covers 9 bases. The germline V gene encodes CDR1 SGHRS and CDR2 YFSETQ. The CDR3 totals 15 residues. Losses at the gene ends were 3 bases for V and 5 bases for J; bases not matched to a gene: 3.

This clone has only a few counts. The chain carries TRBV2 and TRBJ1-2; D perhaps matches TRBD1 (6 bases). In germline, CDR1 is SNHLY, CDR2 FYNNEI. The V and J ends lost 8 bases and 4 bases respectively, with 11 bases between them. The CDR3 is 12 residues long. The chain's CDR3 is CASGGQLYGYTF. DNA of the CDR3: TGTGCCAGCGGCGGACAGCTCTATGGCTACACCTTC. The entire variable domain, with the rest obtained from reference TRBV2 and TRBJ1-2, is as follows: EPEVTQTPSHQVTQMGQEVILRCVPISNHLYFYWYRQILGQKVEFLVSFYNNEISEKSEIFDDQFSVERPDGSNFTLKIRSTKLEDSAMYFCASGGQLYGYTFGSGTRLTVV.

This sequence joins TRBV28 and TRBJ1-2, with D unclear. The CDR3 has 12 residues. The germline gives CDR1 MDHEN, CDR2 SYDVKM. Trimming stripped 7 bases from V and 5 bases from J, with 11 bases between. CDR3 nucleotide sequence: TGTGCCAGCACCCCGAGGGCGTATGGCTACACCTTC. Translating it yields CASTPRAYGYTF.

The chain employs TRBV6-1 and TRBJ1-2; the D gene is possibly TRBD1 (5 bases). V dropped 7 bases and J dropped 6 bases, with 12 bases sitting between them. The CDR3 length is 12 residues. Germline V gives CDR1 MNHNS, CDR2 SASEGT. The CDR3: CASMGTANGYTF. DNA of the CDR3: TGTGCCAGCATGGGGACGGCTAATGGCTACACCTTC.

This clone came up a few times. The chain carries TRBV2 and TRBJ2-5, with TRBD2 identical over 7 bases. The CDR3 contains 15 residues. Germline CDR1 is SNHLY and CDR2 is FYNNEI. The V gene end was trimmed by 4 bases and the J gene end by 3 bases; junction bases not matched to a gene: 8. In nucleotides, the CDR3 is TGTGCCAGCAGTGTAAGGGCTAGCGGAAAAGAGACCCAGTACTTC. The encoded protein is CASSVRASGKETQYF.

The V and J genes are TRBV7-2 and TRBJ2-7, with 11 bases matching TRBD2. The junction had 2 bases not matched to a gene; V was cut back by 0 bases and J by 4 bases. This CDR3 is 15 amino acids long. Per germline, CDR1 SGHTA and CDR2 FQGNSA. The CDR3: CASSLARTSGYEQYF. DNA for the CDR3: TGTGCCAGCAGCTTAGCCCGGACTAGCGGGTACGAGCAGTACTTC.

The gene calls are TRBV10-3 and TRBJ1-3; D is uncertain. The CDR3 loop spans 16 amino acids. Germline CDR1 and CDR2: ENHRY and SYGVKD. V was shortened by 0 bases and J by 0 bases, with 9 bases between the two germline ends. CDR3 in amino acids: CAISESAPVSGNTIYF. DNA for the CDR3: TGTGCCATCAGTGAGTCGGCGCCGGTCTCTGGAAACACCATATATTTT.

The chain recombines TRBV6-1 with TRBJ2-5; D call uncertain. The CDR3 has 12 residues. CDR1 is MNHNS and CDR2 is SASEGT in the germline V gene. The V end was cut by 0 bases, the J end by 5 bases, with 4 bases between. This chain's CDR3 is CASSEAWETQYF. CDR3 nucleotide sequence: TGTGCCAGCAGTGAAGCTTGGGAGACCCAGTACTTC.

The gene calls are TRBV27 and TRBJ2-5; possibly TRBD1 for D (6 bases). Germline V lookup: CDR1 MNHEY, CDR2 SMNVEV (reference sequence). Trimming stripped 2 bases from V and 0 bases from J, with 10 bases between. The CDR3 has 15 residues. CDR3: CASSLGQTYQETQYF. For the CDR3, the DNA is TGTGCCAGCAGTTTAGGACAGACGTACCAAGAGACCCAGTACTTC.

This clone was counted only a few times. A clone one base away is much larger, so this may be a read error. The V call is TRBV6-1, the J call TRBJ2-1; D is unclear. Trimming took off 5 bases at V and 1 base at J, with 9 bases between the two ends. The CDR3 totals 14 residues. Germline V lookup: CDR1 MNHNS, CDR2 SASEGT. The CDR3 loop reads CASSLDGSYNEQFF. DNA of the CDR3: TGTGCCAGCAGTTTGGACGGTTCCTACAATGAGCAGTTCTTC.

The chain recombines TRBV10-2 with TRBJ1-5; no firm D call. Per germline, CDR1 WSHSY and CDR2 SAAADI. This CDR3 spans 15 amino acids. Trimming removed 0 bases at V and 3 bases at J, with 9 bases between. CDR3 bases: TGCGCCAGCAGTGAGTCGCGTGGCTACAATCAGCCCCAGCATTTT. As protein: CASSESRGYNQPQHF.

This clone was recorded once. The chain combines TRBV5-4 with TRBJ2-1; D is perhaps TRBD1 (6 bases). Trimming cost V 1 base and J 5 bases, with 13 bases left between them. The CDR3 contains 15 residues. From germline, CDR1 is SGHNT and CDR2 YYREEE (reference sequence). CDR3 nucleotide sequence: TGTGCCAGCAGCTTGAAGACGGACAGCGACAATGAGCAGTTCTTC. This translates into CASSLKTDSDNEQFF.

V is TRBV7-9 and J is TRBJ2-3, with a possible D match to TRBD1 (6 bases). Germline lookup yields CDR1 SEHNR and CDR2 FQNEAQ (reference sequence). The CDR3 loop spans 15 amino acids. Trimming cost V 5 bases and J 0 bases, with 12 bases left between them. CDR3 amino acids: CASSPTGPSTDTQYF. DNA for the CDR3: TGTGCCAGCAGCCCCACAGGGCCTAGCACAGATACGCAGTATTTT.

This sequence joins TRBV30 and TRBJ1-1; D is uncertain. Germline V gene lookup returns CDR1 GTSNPN and CDR2 SVGIG (reference sequence). This CDR3 has 12 residues. V lost 1 base and J 0 bases, leaving 3 bases between the germline ends. As DNA, the CDR3 is TGTGCCTGGAGTGCCATGAACACTGAAGCTTTCTTT. Translating it yields CAWSAMNTEAFF.

The chain has TRBV6-6 and TRBJ1-5; weak D call: TRBD1 (6 bases). Germline CDR1 is MNHNY and CDR2 is SVGAGI (reference sequence). The germline V and J ends were trimmed by 7 bases and 4 bases, with 11 bases remaining between them. The CDR3 runs to 13 residues. The DNA of the CDR3 is TGTGCCAGCACCAAGGACAGAAATCAGCCCCAGCATTTT. It yields the protein CASTKDRNQPQHF.

The J gene is TRBJ1-5, the V gene TRBV6-6, with 8 bases matching TRBD1. Germline V gene sequence: CDR1 MNHNY, CDR2 SVGAGI (reference sequence). The CDR3 runs to 15 residues. J gave up 3 bases and V 2 bases, and 3 bases lay outside the gene matches. The CDR3 DNA reads TGTGCCAGCAGTTACCGGGACAGGCTCAATCAGCCCCAGCATTTT. Its translation is CASSYRDRLNQPQHF.

The rearrangement links TRBV5-4 to TRBJ2-1; maybe TRBD2 (5 bases). Germline CDR1 is SGHNT and CDR2 is YYREEE (reference sequence). The CDR3 extends over 14 amino acids. The ends were cut back, 5 bases at V and 0 bases at J, with 9 bases in the middle. In DNA, the CDR3 is TGTGCCAGCAGAAAGCGGAACTCCTACAATGAGCAGTTCTTC. Protein sequence: CASRKRNSYNEQFF.

The chain recombines TRBV20-1 with TRBJ2-1; D gene uncertain. V was cut by 0 bases and J by 13 bases, with 10 bases left in between. Germline V CDR1 and CDR2: DFQATT, SNEGSKA (reference sequence). This CDR3 region has 11 residues. The CDR3 sequence: CSARDVSSQFF. The CDR3 DNA sequence: TGCAGTGCTAGAGATGTCTCGAGTCAGTTCTTC.

This clone appeared once. This rearrangement joins TRBV14 to TRBJ2-7, with 8 nucleotides matching TRBD2. V shed 4 bases, J shed 3 bases, and the junction held 8 bases outside the gene matches. Germline assignment: CDR1 SGHDN and CDR2 FVKESK. This CDR3 comprises 15 residues. The CDR3 sequence is CASSLPRGGLYEQYF. In DNA form, the CDR3 reads TGTGCCAGCAGCCTCCCTCGGGGGGGCCTCTACGAGCAGTACTTC.

The chain links TRBV6-6 to TRBJ1-5; 9 positions agree with TRBD1. The trim removed 10 bases at V and 0 bases at J, leaving 10 bases unmatched. This CDR3 region has 16 residues. Germline V gene lookup returns CDR1 MNHNY and CDR2 SVGAGI (reference sequence). Here the CDR3 DNA reads TGTGCCACACTAGACAGGGGGGGATATAGCAATCAGCCCCAGCATTTT. Amino acid sequence: CATLDRGGYSNQPQHF.